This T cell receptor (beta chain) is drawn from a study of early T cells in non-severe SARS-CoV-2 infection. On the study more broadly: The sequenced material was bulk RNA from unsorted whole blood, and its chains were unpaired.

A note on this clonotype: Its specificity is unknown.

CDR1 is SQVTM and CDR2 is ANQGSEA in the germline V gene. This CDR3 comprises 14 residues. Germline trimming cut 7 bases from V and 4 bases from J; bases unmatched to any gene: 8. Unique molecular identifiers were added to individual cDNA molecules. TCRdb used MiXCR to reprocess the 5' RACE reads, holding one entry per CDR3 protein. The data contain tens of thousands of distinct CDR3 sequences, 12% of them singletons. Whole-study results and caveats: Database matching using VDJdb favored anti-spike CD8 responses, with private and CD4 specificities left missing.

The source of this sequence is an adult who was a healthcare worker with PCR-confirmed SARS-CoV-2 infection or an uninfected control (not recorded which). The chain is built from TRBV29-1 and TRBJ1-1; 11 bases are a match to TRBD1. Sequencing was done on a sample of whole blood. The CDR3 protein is CSGGQGVAGTEAFF. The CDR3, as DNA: TGCAGCGGGGGACAGGGGGTAGCGGGCACTGAAGCTTTCTTT.